This T cell receptor beta chain was retrieved from a study of blood T cell repertoires in COVID-19. Whole-study context: PBMCs, B-cell-depleted T cells, or T cells were the source of the cDNA or gDNA that made up the material.

In the authors' workflow: How many nucleated cells were present was estimated from reference gene primer amplification. Assay used: immunoSEQ multiplex PCR; TCRdb lists only in-frame clones, some missing. V and J calls and clone size follow that table, whereas D and trimming were derived from the DNA. In the table there are a few hundred thousand clones, around nine tenths of which are singletons. Study members were between about 18 and 90 years old and lived in fewer than 30 US regions. This CDR3 contains 15 residues. Germline V gives CDR1 SGHAT, CDR2 FQNNGV. V lost 5 bases, J lost 7 bases, and 7 bases stayed unmatched.

The chain couples TRBV11-2 to TRBJ2-7; 14 positions agree with TRBD2. The receptor was isolated from a woman in her forties or fifties who had recovered from COVID-19. The sequencing sample was made of PBMCs or T cells enriched from blood (not recorded which). CDR3 DNA: TGTGCCAGCAGCCCAGGGACTAGCGGGAGACTGGAGCAGTACTTC. Its protein is CASSPGTSGRLEQYF. The complete variable domain, with remaining parts taken from reference TRBV11-2 and TRBJ2-7, reads EAGVAQSPRYKIIEKRQSVAFWCNPISGHATLYWYQQILGQGPKLLIQFQNNGVVDDSQLPKDRFSAERLKGVDSTLKIQPAKLEDSAVYLCASSPGTSGRLEQYFGPGTRLTVT.